One sample yielded the 23 T cell receptor beta chains listed below, sequenced in a study of OX40 agonist ivuxolimab in advanced cancers. Sequencing used immunoSEQ multiplex PCR; TCRdb keeps in-frame clones, though not all of them. Among 87,000 or so clones listed, roughly 88% were seen once. The starting material was CD4+ or CD8+ T cells sorted from blood, obtained in a trial of the OX40 agonist ivuxolimab. These receptors all come from an adult with an advanced solid tumor such as melanoma, head and neck, liver or kidney cancer.

The gene calls are TRBV6-6 and TRBJ2-7; 14 bases agree with TRBD2. Germline CDR1 is MNHNY and CDR2 is SVGAGI (reference sequence). There are 16 residues in the CDR3. V lost 5 bases to trimming and J lost 5 bases; unmatched junction nucleotides: 8. CDR3 nucleotide sequence: TGTGCCAGCAGTCAGGGACTAGCGGGAGAAGAAGACGAGCAGTACTTC. Translated, it gives CASSQGLAGEEDEQYF.

The chain employs TRBV5-6 and TRBJ2-2; D remains unclear. CDR1 is SGHDT, CDR2 YYEEEE, per germline. Trimming stripped 2 bases from V and 4 bases from J, with 15 bases between. This CDR3 is 16 amino acids long. The CDR3 bases are TGTGCCAGCAGCTTTACGTGGTCCCGCGGCACCGGGGAGCTGTTTTTT. This codes for CASSFTWSRGTGELFF.

Note on this clone: At one end the junction does not follow the germline gene, possibly because of a read error. The chain recombines TRBV30 with TRBJ2-1; 9 bases line up with TRBD2. The germline V gene has CDR1 GTSNPN and CDR2 SVGIG (reference sequence). The CDR3 consists of 15 residues. The CDR3: CAWSSGGRAYTEQFF. DNA of the CDR3: TGTGCCTGGAGTTCCGGCGGGAGGGCCTACACTGAGCAGTTCTTC.

The rearrangement uses TRBV30 and TRBJ2-1; D not certain. Germline CDR1 GTSNPN, CDR2 SVGIG (reference sequence). The CDR3 is made up of 11 amino acids. V was trimmed by 2 bases and J by 9 bases, leaving 8 bases between them. The CDR3 region is CAWSFGGEQFF. Written as DNA, the CDR3 is TGTGCCTGGAGTTTTGGTGGTGAGCAGTTCTTC.

The V and J genes are TRBV27 and TRBJ2-3, with a weak D call TRBD2 (6 bases). This CDR3 is 15 amino acids long. Trimming left V 7 bases short and J 0 bases short, with 14 bases between. Germline lookup yields CDR1 MNHEY and CDR2 SMNVEV (reference sequence). CDR3 loop: CASITLADSTDTQYF. In DNA form, the CDR3 reads TGTGCCAGCATTACCTTAGCGGATAGCACAGATACGCAGTATTTT.

The chain employs TRBV28 and TRBJ1-3, with D possibly being TRBD1 (6 bases). Germline V gene lookup returns CDR1 MDHEN and CDR2 SYDVKM. The germline V and J ends were trimmed by 10 bases and 11 bases, with 18 bases remaining between them. The CDR3 totals 12 residues. In nucleotides, the CDR3 is TGTGCCACCTCCCCCCACAGGGTTGCCATATATTTT. It encodes CATSPHRVAIYF.

The genes are TRBV4-3 and TRBJ2-1, with TRBD2 matching over 10 bases. V was pared by 4 bases and J by 7 bases, with 4 bases of the junction left unmatched. Germline CDR1 is LGHNA and CDR2 is YSLEER. CDR3 length equals 14 residues. CDR3 DNA: TGCGCCAGCAGCCTGGGACTAGCGTTAAATGAGCAGTTCTTC. Its protein product is CASSLGLALNEQFF.

The rearrangement uses TRBV2 and TRBJ2-6; D may be TRBD1 or TRBD2 (5 bases each). The CDR3 consists of 17 residues. Germline V gene lookup returns CDR1 SNHLY and CDR2 FYNNEI. Trimming removed 4 bases from V and 2 bases from J, with 15 bases in between. The CDR3 sequence: CASSGGVADTGANVLTF. The CDR3 DNA follows: TGTGCCAGCAGTGGAGGGGTTGCTGACACTGGGGCCAACGTCCTGACTTTC.

The chain has TRBV2 and TRBJ2-3; D might be TRBD2 (5 bases). The CDR3 is made up of 16 amino acids. Trimming took off 2 bases at V and 6 bases at J, with 18 bases between the two ends. The germline V gene has CDR1 SNHLY and CDR2 FYNNEI. CDR3 bases: TGTGCCAGCAGTGAAAGGCGGGCCGGGATCAACGATACGCAGTATTTT. Translating it yields CASSERRAGINDTQYF.

The chain is built from TRBV11-3 and TRBJ2-6; no reliable D call. Per the germline V gene, CDR1 is SGHNT and CDR2 is YENEEA. The CDR3 contains 12 residues. The germline V and J ends were trimmed by 2 bases and 8 bases, with 4 bases remaining between them. The CDR3 loop is CASSLLSNVLTF. The DNA for the CDR3 is TGTGCCAGCAGCTTACTTTCCAACGTCCTGACTTTC.

The chain links TRBV27 to TRBJ1-1, with 7 bases that match TRBD1. Unmatched junction bases numbered 7, after V lost 4 bases and J lost 5 bases. Per germline, CDR1 MNHEY and CDR2 SMNVEV (reference sequence). This CDR3 contains 14 residues. The CDR3 reads CASSSQGVWTEAFF. CDR3 nucleotide sequence: TGTGCCAGCAGTTCTCAGGGGGTGTGGACTGAAGCTTTCTTT.

At least ten counts were recorded for this clone. The J gene is TRBJ2-7, the V gene TRBV18; TRBD1 is a possible D gene (6 bases). Deletions cut 6 bases from V and 3 bases from J, with 15 bases between. From germline, CDR1 is KGHSH and CDR2 LQKENI. The CDR3 has 14 residues. The CDR3 loop reads CASSRASRGYEQYF. The CDR3 bases are TGTGCCAGCTCGAGAGCGAGCAGGGGCTACGAGCAGTACTTC.

The rearrangement links TRBV28 to TRBJ2-7; a weak D match, TRBD1 (6 bases). Germline V CDR1 and CDR2: MDHEN, SYDVKM. The germline V and J ends were trimmed by 2 bases and 3 bases, with 17 bases remaining between them. The CDR3 totals 16 residues. The CDR3 here is CASSLPRTAEGYEQYF. As DNA, the CDR3 is TGTGCCAGCAGTTTACCAAGGACAGCTGAAGGCTACGAGCAGTACTTC.

The chain carries TRBV28 and TRBJ2-7; D is perhaps TRBD1 or TRBD2 (5 bases each). The CDR3 contains 12 residues. V was pared by 8 bases and J by 1 base, with 9 bases between. Germline values: CDR1 MDHEN, CDR2 SYDVKM. Written as DNA, the CDR3 is TGTGCCAGCGAGGGGACGTCCTACGAGCAGTACTTC. Translation: CASEGTSYEQYF.

V usage is TRBV10-2 and J usage is TRBJ2-7; TRBD2 agrees at 10 bases. The ends lost 1 base at V and 9 bases at J; junction bases unmatched: 9. This CDR3 has 15 amino acids. CDR1 WSHSY and CDR2 SAAADI come from the germline V gene. CDR3 residues: CASSEFTSGASGQYF. The CDR3 DNA is TGCGCCAGCAGTGAGTTTACTAGCGGGGCCTCAGGGCAGTACTTC.

This chain joins TRBV28 and TRBJ2-7, with no clear D. Germline-derived CDR1 and CDR2 are MDHEN and SYDVKM. The V and J ends lost 6 bases and 0 bases respectively, with 9 bases between them. CDR3 size: 13 residues. As DNA, the CDR3 is TGTGCCAGCAGGATTGACAACTCCTACGAGCAGTACTTC. It is translated as CASRIDNSYEQYF.

This chain joins TRBV7-8 and TRBJ2-1; 9 nucleotides match TRBD1. The CDR3 has 15 residues. V lost 5 bases, J lost 5 bases, and 7 bases stayed unmatched. The germline V gene has CDR1 SGHVS and CDR2 FQNEAQ. CDR3 DNA: TGTGCCAGCAGCGCTGCCGGGACAGGGCACAATGAGCAGTTCTTC. Protein sequence: CASSAAGTGHNEQFF. Full variable domain (remainder filled in from reference TRBV7-8 and TRBJ2-1): GAGVSQSPRYKVAKRGQDVALRCDPISGHVSLFWYQQALGQGPEFLTYFQNEAQLDKSGLPSDRFFAERPEGSVSTLKIQRTQQEDSAVYLCASSAAGTGHNEQFFGPGTRLTVL.

This clone appeared a few times. The sample carries other DNA sequences with the same CDR3. CDR3 residues: CASSLERYNEQFF. The DNA for the CDR3 is TGTGCCAGCAGCTTGGAGCGTTACAATGAGCAGTTCTTC. The rearrangement uses TRBV7-8 and TRBJ2-1; D is unclear. The CDR3 loop spans 13 amino acids. From germline, CDR1 is SGHVS and CDR2 FQNEAQ. The V and J ends lost 3 bases and 4 bases respectively, with 7 bases between them.

The V and J genes are TRBV6-5 and TRBJ2-2; the D gene is possibly TRBD2 (5 bases). Germline V gene data show CDR1 as MNHEY and CDR2 as SVGAGI. This CDR3 comprises 16 residues. V was pared by 0 bases and J by 1 base, with 9 bases between. In nucleotides, the CDR3 is TGTGCCAGCAGTTACTCGTTTGCGGGGAACACCGGGGAGCTGTTTTTT. Encoded protein: CASSYSFAGNTGELFF.

CDR3 amino acids: CASSRTGSYEQYF. The CDR3 nucleotides are TGTGCCAGCAGTAGGACCGGGTCCTACGAGCAGTACTTC. V gene TRBV6-5 combines with J gene TRBJ2-5; D not certain. The DNA matches TRBJ2-7 better at its end, which makes the J call doubtful. The length of the CDR3 is 13 residues. CDR1 is MNHEY, CDR2 SVGAGI, per germline.

The chain is built from TRBV30 and TRBJ1-6; no clear D gene. The CDR3 covers 13 residues. CDR1 and CDR2 from the germline V gene are GTSNPN and SVGIG (reference sequence). Trimming removed 3 bases at V and 8 bases at J, with 11 bases between. CDR3 DNA sequence: TGTGCCTGGAGCGCCGCGATTCATTCACCCCTCCACTTT. It specifies CAWSAAIHSPLHF.

The chain links TRBV28 to TRBJ2-3; D is unclear. The CDR3 is 11 residues long. Trimming stripped 2 bases from V and 6 bases from J, with 3 bases between. The germline V gene encodes CDR1 MDHEN and CDR2 SYDVKM. The CDR3 here is CASSLRDTQYF. DNA of the CDR3: TGTGCCAGCAGTTTACGGGATACGCAGTATTTT.

The chain carries TRBV19 and TRBJ2-1; the D call may be TRBD1 or TRBD2 (6 bases each). CDR1 LNHDA and CDR2 SQIVND come from the germline V gene (reference sequence). The CDR3 has 15 residues. The V end was cut by 8 bases, the J end by 10 bases, with 24 bases between. The CDR3 DNA sequence: TGTGCCAGTGCCACAGAGCAAGGGGGGTTCGAGGAGCAGTTCTTC. Translating gives CASATEQGGFEEQFF.